Below, 4 T cell receptor beta chains from the same sample are listed, as sequenced in a study of vaccination effects on CD4 cells after COVID-19. Viral peptide pool expansion of antigen-specific CD4+ T cells preceded sequencing in the ViraFEST assay. Cultured cells yielded isolated CD4+ T cells after approximately nine days. Nucleocapsid antibodies were negative in the vaccine recipients, who had never had SARS-CoV-2 infection. The antigens for these receptors are not known. TCRdb's table, derived via immunoSEQ multiplex PCR, lists solely in-frame clones and lacks some. The sample records roughly 35,000 clones, roughly 62% being singletons. This specimen consisted of CD4+ T cells from PBMCs cultured with HCoV-OC43 spike peptides, obtained before COVID-19 vaccination. Subset indicated: HCoV-OC43 spike overlapping peptide pool stimulation. These receptors all come from a human donor who received a COVID-19 vaccine.

Points on this clone: A junction end diverges from the germline sequence, so it may reflect a read error. V is TRBV2 and J is TRBJ2-3; D gene unclear. The germline gives CDR1 SNHLY, CDR2 FYNNEI. The CDR3 runs 11 residues. CDR3 DNA sequence: TGTGCCAGCTTTTACGATAATGACCTTGTTTTT. Protein sequence: CASFYDNDLVF.

The chain is built from TRBV7-2 and TRBJ2-1; the match to TRBD2 covers 10 bases. CDR1 and CDR2 from the germline V gene are SGHTA and FQGNSA. CDR3 length: 15 amino acids. V trimming: 4 bases; J trimming: 4 bases; junction bases outside the gene matches: 4. DNA for the CDR3: TGTGCCAGCAGCTCGACTAGCGGGCAGTACAATGAGCAGTTCTTC. Its translation: CASSSTSGQYNEQFF.

The chain has TRBV28 and TRBJ2-1, with 8 bases fitting TRBD2. CDR3 size: 16 residues. Germline CDR1 and CDR2: MDHEN and SYDVKM. The J segment lost 2 bases and the V segment lost 1 base, leaving 4 bases of the junction unmatched. CDR3 protein: CASSLYSGRAYNEQFF. The CDR3 DNA reads as TGTGCCAGCAGTTTATACTCCGGGAGGGCCTACAATGAGCAGTTCTTC. The complete variable domain, with remaining parts taken from reference TRBV28 and TRBJ2-1, reads DVKVTQSSRYLVKRTGEKVFLECVQDMDHENMFWYRQDPGLGLRLIYFSYDVKMKEKGDIPEGYSVSREKKERFSLILESASTNQTSMYLCASSLYSGRAYNEQFFGPGTRLTVL.

The gene calls are TRBV6-5 and TRBJ1-5; tentatively, D is TRBD1 (5 bases). CDR3 length equals 15 residues. Between the trimmed V and J ends, which lost 8 bases and 3 bases, there was a span of 17 bases. Germline V gene sequence: CDR1 MNHEY, CDR2 SVGAGI. The CDR3 is CASSSGHLLNQPQHF. The CDR3 DNA follows: TGTGCCAGCTCCTCAGGGCACCTACTCAATCAGCCCCAGCATTTT.